Here is one T cell receptor beta chain with its context. Participant age was about 18 to 100 years, and participants resided in fewer than 25 US areas. Libraries were prepared by immunoSEQ multiplex PCR; TCRdb keeps only in-frame clonotypes and omits some of them. The table shows about 220,000 clones, with roughly 87% occurring only once. V was cut by 4 bases and J by 6 bases, with 14 bases left in between. The germline V gene encodes CDR1 SGHKS and CDR2 YYEKEE (reference sequence). This CDR3 comprises 14 residues. The data are from a study of blood T cell repertoires in COVID-19. Study-level information: T cells, B-cell-depleted T cells, or PBMCs provided the cDNA or gDNA that served as material.

This sequence was found in a woman in her 30s with acute COVID-19. The specimen was PBMCs or T cells enriched from blood (not recorded which). The genes are TRBV5-5 and TRBJ2-1, with D maybe TRBD2 (6 bases). CDR3 nucleotides: TGTGCCAGCAGCCACCGACTAGGGGTCAATGAGCAGTTCTTC. It yields the protein CASSHRLGVNEQFF.